This paragraph reports one T cell receptor (beta chain). This entry comes from a study of blood T cell repertoires in COVID-19. Study information: From T cells, B-cell-depleted T cells, or PBMCs came the material, which was cDNA or gDNA.

Original analysis: Amplified reference gene primers provided the basis for estimating nucleated cell counts. The data were produced by immunoSEQ multiplex PCR, yet TCRdb's version contains in-frame clones alone and is incomplete. V, J and clone size were drawn from that table, and D and trimming were deduced from the DNA. Of fewer than 400,000 clones detected, 65% to 85% appear once; the ten largest clones hold 2.5% to 3.5%. V gave up 7 bases and J gave up 2 bases; unmatched junction bases: 4. This CDR3 region has 13 residues. The receptor was isolated from a man under 40 with active or convalescent COVID-19. The V call is TRBV12-3 or TRBV12-4, the J call TRBJ2-7, with 8 nucleotides matching TRBD1. Sequenced: peripheral blood. The CDR3 DNA sequence: TGTGCCAGCACCAGGACAGGGACCTACGAGCAGTACTTC. Its protein product is CASTRTGTYEQYF.